This T cell receptor beta chain was sequenced for a study of T-cell reconstitution after alpha-beta-depleted transplantation in children. During its preparation, the TCRbeta library received unique molecular identifiers. TCRdb recomputed calls from the PCR reads with MiXCR, one row per CDR3 protein. Of around 580,000 distinct CDR3 sequences detected, roughly 24% appear once; the ten largest clones hold 13% to 15%. The CDR3 contains 12 residues. Trimming took 4 bases from V and 7 from J, leaving 11 bases between them. CDR1 is SQVTM and CDR2 is ANQGSEA in the germline V gene. V and J are TRBV29-1 and TRBJ1-5, with D hard to call. This specimen was PBMCs, mostly from graft donor cells, taken 360 days after TCRalphabeta/CD19-depleted stem cell transplant. The source is a boy under two years old who had a stem cell transplant for acute myeloid leukemia, so the T cells may come from the graft donor. The CDR3 is CSVGNSSQPQHF. The CDR3 region has the DNA TGCAGCGTTGGTAACAGTTCCCAGCCCCAGCATTTT.